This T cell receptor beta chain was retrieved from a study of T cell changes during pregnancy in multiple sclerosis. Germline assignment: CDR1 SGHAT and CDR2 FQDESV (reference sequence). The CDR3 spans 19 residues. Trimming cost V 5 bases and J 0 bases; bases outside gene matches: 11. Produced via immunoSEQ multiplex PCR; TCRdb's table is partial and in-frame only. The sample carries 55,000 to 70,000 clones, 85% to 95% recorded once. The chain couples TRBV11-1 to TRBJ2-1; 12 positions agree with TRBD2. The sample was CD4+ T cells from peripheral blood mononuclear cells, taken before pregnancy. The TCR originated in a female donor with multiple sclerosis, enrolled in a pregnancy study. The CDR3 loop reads CASSETSGSGSGSYNEQFF. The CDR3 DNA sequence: TGTGCCAGCAGCGAGACTAGCGGGAGTGGTAGCGGCTCCTACAATGAGCAGTTCTTC.